The clone carrying this T cell receptor beta chain is a singleton in its sample. CDR1 ENHRY and CDR2 SYGVKD come from the germline V gene. The CDR3 runs to 12 residues. V shed 11 bases and J 6 bases; nucleotides not matched to a gene: 7. The sample originates from a study of cytomegalovirus exposure and HLA in healthy donors. Sequencing used immunoSEQ multiplex PCR; TCRdb keeps in-frame clones, though not all of them. The sample shows roughly 100,000 clones, 88% of them seen only once. The V and J genes are TRBV10-3 and TRBJ2-1; 7 bases are a match to TRBD2. The sample comprised PBMCs. The clonotype originates from a woman between 18 and 30 years old in good health and CMV-seropositive. In nucleotides, the CDR3 is TGTGCCTCGGAAGGGAGGGGCAATGAGCAGTTCTTC. This translates into CASEGRGNEQFF.